The sequence of this T cell receptor beta chain was determined in a study of blood T cell repertoires in COVID-19. The CDR3 loop spans 14 amino acids. The V gene lost 7 bases and the J gene lost 2 bases, with 14 bases spanning the gap. CDR1 MNHEY and CDR2 SVGAGI come from the germline V gene. Method: immunoSEQ multiplex PCR; TCRdb's copy keeps in-frame clones and lacks some. The sample shows tens of thousands of clones, approximately 73% of them seen only once. Sequencing was carried out using peripheral blood. The chain combines TRBV6-5 with TRBJ1-2; TRBD1 is a possible D gene (6 bases). The origin of this receptor is a man in his 60s with COVID-19, enrolled during active disease. CDR3 nucleotide sequence: TGTGCCAGCACCTCAATTGGACAGAACTATGGCTACACCTTC. It is translated as CASTSIGQNYGYTF.